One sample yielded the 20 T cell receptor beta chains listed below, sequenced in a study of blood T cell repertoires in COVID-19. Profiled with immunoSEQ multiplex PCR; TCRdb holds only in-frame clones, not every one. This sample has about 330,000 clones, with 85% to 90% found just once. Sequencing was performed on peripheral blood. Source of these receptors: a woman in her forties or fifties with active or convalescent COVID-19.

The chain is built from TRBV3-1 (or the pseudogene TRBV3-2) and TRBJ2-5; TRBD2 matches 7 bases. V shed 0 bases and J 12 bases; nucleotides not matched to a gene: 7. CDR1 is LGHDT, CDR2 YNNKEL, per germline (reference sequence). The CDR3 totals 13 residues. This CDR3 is CASSQEPLAVEYF. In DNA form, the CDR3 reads TGTGCCAGCAGCCAAGAGCCCCTAGCGGTTGAGTACTTC.

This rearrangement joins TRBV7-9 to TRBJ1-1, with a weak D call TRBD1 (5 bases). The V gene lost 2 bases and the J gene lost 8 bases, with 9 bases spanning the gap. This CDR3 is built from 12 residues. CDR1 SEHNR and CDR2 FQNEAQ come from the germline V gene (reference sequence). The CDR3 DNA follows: TGTGCCAGCAGCTTAATAGGGGAAGAAGCTTTCTTT. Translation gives CASSLIGEEAFF.

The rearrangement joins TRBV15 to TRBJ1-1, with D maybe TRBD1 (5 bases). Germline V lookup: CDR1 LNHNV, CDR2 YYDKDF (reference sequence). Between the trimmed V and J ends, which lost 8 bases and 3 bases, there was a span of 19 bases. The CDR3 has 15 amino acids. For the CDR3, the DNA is TGTGCCACCGGGATTACGGAGGGGTGGGACACTGAAGCTTTCTTT. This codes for CATGITEGWDTEAFF.

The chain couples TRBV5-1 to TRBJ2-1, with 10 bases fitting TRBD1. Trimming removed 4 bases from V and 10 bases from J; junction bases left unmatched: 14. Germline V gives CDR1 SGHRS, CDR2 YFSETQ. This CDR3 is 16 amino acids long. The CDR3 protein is CASSDPTGGNSKEQFF. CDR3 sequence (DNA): TGCGCCAGCAGCGATCCGACAGGGGGCAATTCAAAGGAGCAGTTCTTC.

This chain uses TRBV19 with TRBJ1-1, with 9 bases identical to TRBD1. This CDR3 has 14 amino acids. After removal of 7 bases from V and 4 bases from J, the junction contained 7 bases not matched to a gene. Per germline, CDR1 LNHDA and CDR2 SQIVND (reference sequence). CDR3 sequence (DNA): TGTGCCAGTATTGGGACAGGGAGTACCACTGAAGCTTTCTTT. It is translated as CASIGTGSTTEAFF.

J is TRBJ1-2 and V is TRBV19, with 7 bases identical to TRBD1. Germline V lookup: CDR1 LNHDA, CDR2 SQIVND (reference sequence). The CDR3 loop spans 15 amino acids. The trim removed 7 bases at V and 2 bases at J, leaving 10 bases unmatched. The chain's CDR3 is CASTHGGTANYGYTF. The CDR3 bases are TGTGCCAGTACCCATGGGGGGACAGCAAACTATGGCTACACCTTC.

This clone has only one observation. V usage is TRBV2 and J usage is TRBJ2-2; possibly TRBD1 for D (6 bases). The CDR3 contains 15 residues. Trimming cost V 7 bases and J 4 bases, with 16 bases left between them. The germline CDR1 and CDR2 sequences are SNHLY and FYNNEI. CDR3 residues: CASKATDSTTGELFF. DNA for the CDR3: TGTGCCAGCAAGGCAACGGACAGCACCACCGGGGAGCTGTTTTTT.

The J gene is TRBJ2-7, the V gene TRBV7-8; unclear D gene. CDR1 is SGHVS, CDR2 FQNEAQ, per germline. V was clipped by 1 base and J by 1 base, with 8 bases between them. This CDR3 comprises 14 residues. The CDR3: CASSLVVQSYEQYF. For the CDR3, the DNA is TGTGCCAGCAGCTTAGTGGTGCAGTCCTACGAGCAGTACTTC.

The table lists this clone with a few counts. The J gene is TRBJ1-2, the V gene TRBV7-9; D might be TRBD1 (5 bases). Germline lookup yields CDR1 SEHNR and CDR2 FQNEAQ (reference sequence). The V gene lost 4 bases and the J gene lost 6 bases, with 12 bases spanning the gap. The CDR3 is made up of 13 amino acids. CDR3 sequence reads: CASSSVQVDGYTF. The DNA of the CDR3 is TGTGCCAGCAGCTCCGTACAGGTGGATGGCTACACCTTC.

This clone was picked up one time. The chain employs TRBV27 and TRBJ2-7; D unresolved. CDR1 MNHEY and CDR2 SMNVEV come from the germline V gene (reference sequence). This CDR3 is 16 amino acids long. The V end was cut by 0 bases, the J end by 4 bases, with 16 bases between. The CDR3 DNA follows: TGTGCCAGCAGTTTATCAGTCCCAGAATACCCATACGAGCAGTACTTC. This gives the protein CASSLSVPEYPYEQYF.

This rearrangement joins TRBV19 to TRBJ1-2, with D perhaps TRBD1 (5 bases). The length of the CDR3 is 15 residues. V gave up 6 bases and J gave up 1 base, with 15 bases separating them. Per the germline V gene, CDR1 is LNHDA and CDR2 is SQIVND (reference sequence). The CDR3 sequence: CASSMDLDSNYGYTF. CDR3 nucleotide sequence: TGTGCCAGTAGCATGGACCTTGACAGTAACTATGGCTACACCTTC.

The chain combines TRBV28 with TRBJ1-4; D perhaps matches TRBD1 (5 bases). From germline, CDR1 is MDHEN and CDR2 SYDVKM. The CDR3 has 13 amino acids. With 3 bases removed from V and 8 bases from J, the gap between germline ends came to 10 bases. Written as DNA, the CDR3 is TGTGCCAGCAGTTTTTCTACAGGAGAAAAACTGTTTTTT. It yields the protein CASSFSTGEKLFF.

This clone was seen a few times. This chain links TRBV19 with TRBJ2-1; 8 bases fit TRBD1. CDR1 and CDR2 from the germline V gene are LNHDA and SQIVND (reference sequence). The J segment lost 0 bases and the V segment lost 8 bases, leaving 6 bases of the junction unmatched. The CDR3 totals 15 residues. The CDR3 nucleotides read TGTGCCAGTTCAGGACAGGGCCGCTCCTACAATGAGCAGTTCTTC. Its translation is CASSGQGRSYNEQFF.

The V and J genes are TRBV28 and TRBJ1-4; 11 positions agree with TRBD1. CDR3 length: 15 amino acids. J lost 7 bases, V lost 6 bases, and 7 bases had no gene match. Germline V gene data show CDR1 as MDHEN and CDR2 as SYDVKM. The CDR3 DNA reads TGTGCCAGCAGCCCATGGACAGGGGGCTTTGAAAAACTGTTTTTT. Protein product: CASSPWTGGFEKLFF.

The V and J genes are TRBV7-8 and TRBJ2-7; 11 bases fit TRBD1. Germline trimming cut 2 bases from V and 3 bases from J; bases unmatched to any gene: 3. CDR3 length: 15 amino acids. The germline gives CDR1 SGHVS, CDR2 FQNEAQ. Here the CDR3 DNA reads TGTGCCAGCAGCTTATTTGGGACAGGGGGCTACGAGCAGTACTTC. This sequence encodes CASSLFGTGGYEQYF.

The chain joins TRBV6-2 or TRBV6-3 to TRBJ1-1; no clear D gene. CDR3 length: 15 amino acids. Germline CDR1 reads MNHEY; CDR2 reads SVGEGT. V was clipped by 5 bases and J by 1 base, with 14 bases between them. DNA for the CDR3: TGTGCCAGCAGTCAACCCTCGGGTGCGAACACTGAAGCTTTCTTT. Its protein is CASSQPSGANTEAFF.

In DNA, the CDR3 is TGTGCCAGCAGTGAACGAGATGAGCAGTTCTTC. This sequence encodes CASSERDEQFF. The chain links TRBV2 to TRBJ2-1; D uncertain. The CDR3 is made up of 11 amino acids. CDR1 and CDR2 (germline): SNHLY, FYNNEI. V lost 2 bases, J lost 8 bases, and 4 bases lay in between.

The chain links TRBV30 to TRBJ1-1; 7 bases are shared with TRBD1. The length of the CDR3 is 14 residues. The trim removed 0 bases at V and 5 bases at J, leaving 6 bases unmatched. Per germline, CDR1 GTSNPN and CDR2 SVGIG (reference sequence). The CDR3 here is CAWSVLAGGTEAFF. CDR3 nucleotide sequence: TGTGCCTGGAGTGTACTCGCAGGGGGGACTGAAGCTTTCTTT.

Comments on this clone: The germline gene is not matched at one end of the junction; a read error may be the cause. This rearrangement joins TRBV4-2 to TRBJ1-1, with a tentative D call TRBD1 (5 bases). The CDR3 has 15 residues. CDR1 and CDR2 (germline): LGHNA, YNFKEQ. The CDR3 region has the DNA TGTGCCAGCAGCAAAGAGACAGTCCTAAACACTGAAGCTTTCTTT. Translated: CASSKETVLNTEAFF.

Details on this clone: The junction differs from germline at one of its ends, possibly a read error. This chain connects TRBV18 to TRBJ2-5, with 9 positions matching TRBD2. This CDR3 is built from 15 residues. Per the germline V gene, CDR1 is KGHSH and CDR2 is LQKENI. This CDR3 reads CASSPLAGSQETQYF. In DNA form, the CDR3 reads TGTGCCAGCTCGCCACTAGCGGGCTCCCAAGAGACCCAGTACTTC. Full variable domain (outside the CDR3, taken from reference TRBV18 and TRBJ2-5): NAGVMQNPRHLVRRRGQEARLRCSPMKGHSHVYWYRQLPEEGLKFMVYLQKENIIDESGMPKERFSAEFPKEGPSILRIQQVVRGDSAAYFCASSPLAGSQETQYFGPGTRLLVL.